This T cell receptor beta chain derives from a study of T cell responses to AZD1222 COVID-19 vaccine. Turning to the study itself: Second-dose recipients at about 4 or about 12 weeks were treated as one pooled group. Overall study results and limits: Rises in breadth and depth of Spike-specific TCRs came after two AZD1222 doses.

Points on this clone: The target antigen is unknown.

Using immunoSEQ multiplex PCR, the repertoire was profiled, and TCRdb retains in-frame clones only, with some absent. This table has around 92,000 clones, roughly 88% appearing once. The germline V and J ends were trimmed by 0 bases and 3 bases, with 9 bases remaining between them. Germline V gene lookup returns CDR1 SEHNR and CDR2 FQNEAQ (reference sequence). This CDR3 has 14 residues. The rearrangement uses TRBV7-9 and TRBJ2-7; D is uncertain. This specimen was peripheral blood, taken on day 0 of AZD1222 vaccination. The clonotype comes from an adult in good health. DNA for the CDR3: TGTGCCAGCAGCTTAGCGGGCAGTATCTACGAGCAGTACTTC. This encodes CASSLAGSIYEQYF.